The T cell receptor (beta chain) under discussion was sequenced for a study of T cell repertoires in cytomegalovirus infection. In TCRdb, the reads were re-called with MiXCR into one record per CDR3 protein. The table includes 350,000 to 400,000 distinct CDR3 sequences, about a third detected once. This clonotype showed up many times. Its matching antigen is unknown. Germline-derived CDR1 and CDR2 are SGHTA and FQGNSA. The CDR3 is made up of 13 amino acids. Trimming pared 10 bases from V and 4 bases from J, leaving 16 bases between. The V gene is TRBV7-2, the J gene TRBJ1-1; D gene uncertain. The source is a human donor in good health (CMV status not recorded). Some clones in this sample may be carry-over from other donors' samples. The sequencing here drew on cultured PBMCs, taken from culture after CMV antigen stimulation. The CDR3 DNA reads as TGTGCCACCCTCTCCTCTTCGTCCACTGAAGCTTTCTTT. This gives the protein CATLSSSSTEAFF.